This entry is about one T cell receptor beta chain. The antigen remains undetermined. The sample belongs to a study of CD8 T cells in Susac syndrome. Study conclusions and caveats: There were approximately 15 Susac-specific public clones in total CD8+ repertoires and several in CD8+ TEMRA repertoires.

RNA amounts of roughly 0.5 to 1 ug underwent reverse transcription with random hexamers. TCRdb re-called the immunoSEQ multiplex PCR reads with MiXCR, one entry per CDR3 protein. The sample records more than 150,000 distinct CDR3 sequences, roughly 94% being singletons. The CDR3 is made up of 12 amino acids. V gave up 3 bases and J gave up 10 bases, with 10 bases separating them. Germline V lookup: CDR1 SGHAT, CDR2 FQNNGV. Sequencing of TCR beta was performed on blood CD8+ and CD4+ T cells. The V and J genes are TRBV11-2 and TRBJ2-1; D not certain. The sequence came from a human donor with Susac syndrome. Sequencing was carried out using CD8+ T cells from PBMCs. The DNA of the CDR3 is TGTGCCAGCAGCTTGGACCCAACGGAGCAGTTCTTC. Protein sequence: CASSLDPTEQFF.